The 3 T cell receptor beta chains reported below all come from one sample, sequenced in a study of CXCR3-negative and CXCR3-positive naive CD8 T cells. Study findings and constraints: Naive cells that were CXCR3-positive had more hydrophobic TRB CDR3s (compared with CXCR3-negative naive cells).

5' RACE that incorporated UMI labels was used to prepare the TRB cDNA libraries. TCRdb reprocessed the 5' RACE reads and keeps a single row for each CDR3 protein, giving no DNA. This table lists 75,000 to 100,000 distinct CDR3 sequences. No antigen has been assigned to these receptors. The sequenced sample was naive CXCR3+ CD8+ T cells from blood. Subset reported: CD45RO-CCR7+CD27+CD95- naive CD8+ T cells expressing CXCR3 (TNR3+). Receptors originate from a human donor in good health. Some clones in this sample may be carry-over from other donors' samples.

The gene calls are TRBV2 and TRBJ2-7. CDR3 size: 13 residues. CDR1 is SNHLY, CDR2 FYNNEI, per germline. CDR3 loop: CASSGTNSYEQYF.

The J gene is TRBJ2-1, the V gene TRBV7-9. From germline, CDR1 is SEHNR and CDR2 FQNEAQ (reference sequence). CDR3 length: 15 residues. CDR3 loop: CASSSLLVRYNEQFF.

This chain links TRBV28 with TRBJ2-2; TCRdb's assignment of TRBD1 cannot be checked, as there is no DNA. Germline V gives CDR1 MDHEN, CDR2 SYDVKM. CDR3 size: 15 residues. CDR3: CATVDRGLNTGELFF.